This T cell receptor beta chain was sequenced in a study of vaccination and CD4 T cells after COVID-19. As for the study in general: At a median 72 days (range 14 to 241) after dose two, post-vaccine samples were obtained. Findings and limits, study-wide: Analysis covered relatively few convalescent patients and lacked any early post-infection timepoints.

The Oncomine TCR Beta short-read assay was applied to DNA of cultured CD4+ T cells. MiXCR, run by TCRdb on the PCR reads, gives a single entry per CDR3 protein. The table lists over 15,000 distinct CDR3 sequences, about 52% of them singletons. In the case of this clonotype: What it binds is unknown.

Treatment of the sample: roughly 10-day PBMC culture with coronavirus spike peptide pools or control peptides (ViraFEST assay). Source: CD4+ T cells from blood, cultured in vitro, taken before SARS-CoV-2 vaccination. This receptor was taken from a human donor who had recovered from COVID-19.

CDR3 DNA sequence: TGTGCCTGGAGGTTCGGCGGGGGCCTGTATAATTCACCCCTCCACTTT. Protein: CAWRFGGGLYNSPLHF. The rearrangement links TRBV30 to TRBJ1-6; the D gene is possibly TRBD1 (6 bases). CDR3 size: 16 residues. Germline CDR1 is GTSNPN and CDR2 is SVGIG (reference sequence). V lost 3 bases, J lost 4 bases, and 16 bases lay in between.